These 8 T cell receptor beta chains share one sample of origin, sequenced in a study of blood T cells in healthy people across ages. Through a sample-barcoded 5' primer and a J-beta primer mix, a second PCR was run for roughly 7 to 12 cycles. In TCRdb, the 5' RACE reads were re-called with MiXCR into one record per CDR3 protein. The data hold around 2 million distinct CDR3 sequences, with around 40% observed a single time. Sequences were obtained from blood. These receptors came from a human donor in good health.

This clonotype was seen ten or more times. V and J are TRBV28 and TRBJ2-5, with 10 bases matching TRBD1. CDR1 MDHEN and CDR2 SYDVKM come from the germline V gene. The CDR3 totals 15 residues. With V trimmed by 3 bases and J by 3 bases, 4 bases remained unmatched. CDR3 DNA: TGTGCCAGCAGTTTTTTGGGGACAGGGGAAGAGACCCAGTACTTC. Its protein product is CASSFLGTGEETQYF.

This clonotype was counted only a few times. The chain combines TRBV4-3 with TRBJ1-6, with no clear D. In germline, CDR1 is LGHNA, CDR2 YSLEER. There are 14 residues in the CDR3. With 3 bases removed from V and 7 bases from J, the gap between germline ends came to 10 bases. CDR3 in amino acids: CASSHRTQNSPLHF. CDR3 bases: TGCGCCAGCAGCCACCGAACTCAAAATTCACCCCTCCACTTT.

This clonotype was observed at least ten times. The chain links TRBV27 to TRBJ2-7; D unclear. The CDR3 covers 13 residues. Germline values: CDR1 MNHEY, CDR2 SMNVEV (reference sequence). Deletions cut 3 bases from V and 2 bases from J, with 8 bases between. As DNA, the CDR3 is TGTGCCAGCAGTTTTGGCGTTACCTACGAGCAGTACTTC. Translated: CASSFGVTYEQYF.

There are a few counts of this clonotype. The CDR3 loop is CASSLVASEPGEQYF. CDR3 in DNA: TGCGCCAGCAGCTTGGTGGCTAGCGAACCGGGGGAGCAGTACTTC. The chain couples TRBV5-1 to TRBJ2-7; possible D gene TRBD2, 6 bases. CDR1 and CDR2 from the germline V gene are SGHRS and YFSETQ. With 0 bases removed from V and 7 bases from J, the gap between germline ends came to 17 bases. The CDR3 is 15 residues long. The full variable domain, in which reference TRBV5-1 and TRBJ2-7 provide the parts outside the CDR3, is KAGVTQTPRYLIKTRGQQVTLSCSPISGHRSVSWYQQTPGQGLQFLFEYFSETQRNKGNFPGRFSGRQFSNSRSEMNVSTLELGDSALYLCASSLVASEPGEQYFGPGTRLTVT.

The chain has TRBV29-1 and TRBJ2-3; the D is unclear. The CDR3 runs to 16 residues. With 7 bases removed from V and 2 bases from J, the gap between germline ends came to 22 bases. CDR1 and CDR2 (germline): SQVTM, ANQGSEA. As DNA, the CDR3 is TGCAGCGCCCCCGGATTGGGCAACCGGGCCACAGATACGCAGTATTTT. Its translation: CSAPGLGNRATDTQYF.

The chain's CDR3 is CASSFADRGLGEQYF. For the CDR3, the DNA is TGTGCCAGCAGTTTCGCGGACAGGGGGCTTGGCGAGCAGTACTTC. The J gene is TRBJ2-4, the V gene TRBV12-3 or TRBV12-4, with TRBD1 identical over 11 bases. The J call could be wrong; TRBJ2-7 is a better fit for the DNA end. The CDR3 length is 15 residues.

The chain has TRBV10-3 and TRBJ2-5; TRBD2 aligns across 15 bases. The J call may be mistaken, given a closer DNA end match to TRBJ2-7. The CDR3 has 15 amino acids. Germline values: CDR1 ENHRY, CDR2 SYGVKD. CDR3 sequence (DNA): TGTGCCATCAGTGAGGGGACTAGCGGGGGGTACGAGCAGTACTTC. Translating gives CAISEGTSGGYEQYF.

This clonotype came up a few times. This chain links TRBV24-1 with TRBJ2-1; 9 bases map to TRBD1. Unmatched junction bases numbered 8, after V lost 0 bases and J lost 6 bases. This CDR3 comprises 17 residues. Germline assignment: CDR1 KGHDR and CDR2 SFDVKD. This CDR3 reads CATSDLLAGTGTNEQFF. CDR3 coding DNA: TGTGCCACCAGTGATTTGCTGGCCGGGACAGGGACCAATGAGCAGTTCTTC.